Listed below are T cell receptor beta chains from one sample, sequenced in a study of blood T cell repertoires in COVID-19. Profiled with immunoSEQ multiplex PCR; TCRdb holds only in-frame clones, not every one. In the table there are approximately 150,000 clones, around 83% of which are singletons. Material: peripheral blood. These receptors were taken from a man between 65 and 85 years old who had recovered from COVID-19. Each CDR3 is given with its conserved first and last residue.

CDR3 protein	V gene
CASRASVEQYF	TRBV28
CEWGLGYGYTF	TRBV5-4
CASSGVPSGISTDTQYF	TRBV6-1
CASSVSVGELFF	TRBV9
CAIRTSGEGQETQYF	TRBV10-3
CASSGDRGLYGYTF	TRBV2
CSVEEGGGHNIFF	TRBV29-1
CAISESKGLSPLHF	TRBV10-3
CASSWTSGSTDTQYF	TRBV7-2
CASSLGQGNEQYF	TRBV12-3/TRBV12-4
CASSLQGAGEKLFF	TRBV5-4
CASGRASNEQFF	TRBV2
CASSAGTSGHTDTQYF	TRBV2
CATSSGTSGSEGYEQYF	TRBV10-1
CASSLPQGRTEAFF	TRBV28
CASSLLSGDNQPQHF	TRBV5-8
CASSRPGGGYTF	TRBV12-3/TRBV12-4
CASSLGAGSYNEQFF	TRBV7-2
CASSLARTGGTEAFF	TRBV5-1
CASSTDLAGEGGNEQFF	TRBV18
CASSLETGGGYGYTF	TRBV7-9
CASSLSSDEQFF	TRBV5-1
CASSEVTGETQYF	TRBV2
CASSYSSVRGVYNEQFF	TRBV6-2/TRBV6-3
CASSYSGGSTDTQYF	TRBV6-2/TRBV6-3
CATDAGTGGIHEQYF	TRBV15
CASSVTGSEKLFF	TRBV9
CASSQVNEQYF	TRBV3-1/TRBV3-2
CASSYRLTGVGYEQFF	TRBV6-5
CASSRQTRSEQYF	TRBV5-4
CASSLGGGLAYYNEQFF	TRBV3-1/TRBV3-2
CASSGHTTDYGYTF	TRBV9
CASSYWGQDTDTQYF	TRBV6-5
CASSLAGQGDYEQYF	TRBV5-1
CASSLGSGNQETQYF	TRBV11-2
CASSPNSGQGRRYTF	TRBV18
CACRRIAGMIYEQYF	TRBV6-5
CASSLAAGVGTDTQYF	TRBV7-9
CASSAGNRRQPQHF	TRBV27
CASIKTGGSGNTIYF	TRBV28
CSVARGVTEAFF	TRBV29-1
CASSVGDMNTEAFF	TRBV5-1
CASSLGRELYGYTF	TRBV4-1
CASSGQENQPQHF	TRBV12-3/TRBV12-4
CASSQDKGLVGSTDTQYF	TRBV14
CASTSQAGEGEQYF	TRBV19
CASARGQTYGYTF	TRBV28
CASSDPGQAISYNSPLHF	TRBV9